This T cell receptor beta chain was sequenced in a study of shared clonotypes between healthy human individuals. Clones were sequenced by immunoSEQ multiplex PCR, and TCRdb holds only the in-frame ones, with some missing. The data hold 2.5 million or so clones, with more than 80% observed a single time. Germline-derived CDR1 and CDR2 are SNHLY and FYNNEI. The ends were cut back, 0 bases at V and 13 bases at J, with 9 bases in the middle. CDR3 size: 11 residues. The rearrangement joins TRBV2 to TRBJ2-5, with D unclear. This sequence was found in a man aged 18 to 30 in good health. What was sequenced was naive CD4+ T cells sorted from blood. Documented subset: CD45RA+ positively selected. The chain's CDR3 is CASSEAPLLYF. Here the CDR3 DNA reads TGTGCCAGCAGTGAAGCCCCGCTTCTGTACTTC.